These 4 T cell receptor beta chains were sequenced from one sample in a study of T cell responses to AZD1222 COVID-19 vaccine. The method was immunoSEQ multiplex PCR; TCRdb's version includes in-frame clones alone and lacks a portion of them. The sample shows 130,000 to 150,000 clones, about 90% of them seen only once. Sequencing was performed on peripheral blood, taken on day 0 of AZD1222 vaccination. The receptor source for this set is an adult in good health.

This chain's CDR3 is CASSLGQGLNQPQHF. The CDR3 DNA sequence: TGCGCCAGCAGCTTAGGACAGGGGCTTAATCAGCCCCAGCATTTT. The chain has TRBV5-1 and TRBJ1-5, with 9 positions matching TRBD1. Germline V gene lookup returns CDR1 SGHRS and CDR2 YFSETQ. The V gene end was trimmed by 2 bases and the J gene end by 4 bases; junction bases not matched to a gene: 4. The length of the CDR3 is 15 residues.

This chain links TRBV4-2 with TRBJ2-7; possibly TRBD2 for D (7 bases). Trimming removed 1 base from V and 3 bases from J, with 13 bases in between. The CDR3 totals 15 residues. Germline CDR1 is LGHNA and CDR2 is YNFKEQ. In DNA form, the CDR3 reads TGTGCCAGCAGCCAAGTCGTAGGGGGGGACTACGAGCAGTACTTC. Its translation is CASSQVVGGDYEQYF.

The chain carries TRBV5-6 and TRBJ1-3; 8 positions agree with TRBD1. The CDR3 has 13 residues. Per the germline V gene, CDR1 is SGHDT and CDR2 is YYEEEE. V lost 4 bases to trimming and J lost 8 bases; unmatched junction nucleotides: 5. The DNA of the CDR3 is TGTGCCAGCAGCCCGGACAGGGCTGACACCATATATTTT. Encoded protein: CASSPDRADTIYF.

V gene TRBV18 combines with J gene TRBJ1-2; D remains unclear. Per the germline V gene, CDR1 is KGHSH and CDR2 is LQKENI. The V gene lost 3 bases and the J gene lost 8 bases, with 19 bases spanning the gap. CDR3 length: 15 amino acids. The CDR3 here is CASSPTRPIRGGYTF. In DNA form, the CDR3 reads TGTGCCAGCTCACCGACTCGGCCTATAAGAGGAGGCTACACCTTC.